A single sample is the source of the 2 T cell receptor beta chains below, sequenced in a study of PD-L1 blockade in urothelial cancer. The time point here: peripheral blood 6 weeks after treatment start. Clones were read by immunoSEQ multiplex PCR, and TCRdb kept only the in-frame ones, dropping some. The repertoire consists of 38,000 or so clones, with about 88% occurring once and the leading ten covering about 2.7%. The sample consisted of PBMCs, taken around atezolizumab (anti-PD-L1) treatment. Receptors were obtained from a man between 65 and 85 years old with urothelial cancer.

The count of this clone is one. V and J are TRBV5-6 and TRBJ2-7, with TRBD1 identical over 7 bases. In germline, CDR1 is SGHDT, CDR2 YYEEEE. The CDR3 length is 13 residues. V lost 1 base to trimming and J lost 5 bases; unmatched junction nucleotides: 3. The CDR3 coding sequence is TGTGCCAGCAGCTTGACAGGGGCCAACGAGCAGTACTTC. This sequence encodes CASSLTGANEQYF.

The gene calls are TRBV10-3 and TRBJ2-1; 13 bases are shared with TRBD2. Looked up from germline, CDR1 is ENHRY and CDR2 is SYGVKD. The V gene end was trimmed by 3 bases and the J gene end by 0 bases; junction bases not matched to a gene: 14. This CDR3 has 21 residues. CDR3 DNA sequence: TGTGCCATCAGTGACCCCATCGGACTAGCGGGAGCCACCAGCTCCTACAATGAGCAGTTCTTC. Protein product: CAISDPIGLAGATSSYNEQFF.